This entry lists 26 T cell receptor beta chains sequenced from one sample in a study of B cell selection in AIRE deficiency. Conventional CD4 T cells were sorted as CD4+CD127+ cells. Profiled with immunoSEQ multiplex PCR; TCRdb holds only in-frame clones, not every one. This table holds fewer than 30,000 clones, roughly 95% found once. Sequenced sample: CD4+CD127+ conventional T cells sorted from PBMCs. The receptors come from a human donor in good health.

The rearrangement joins TRBV4-1 to TRBJ2-5, with D unclear. V lost 3 bases, J lost 4 bases, and 9 bases lay in between. This CDR3 has 13 residues. From germline, CDR1 is MGHRA and CDR2 YSYEKL. CDR3 loop: CASSQLGSETQYF. The CDR3 nucleotides read TGCGCCAGCAGCCAGCTAGGTTCAGAGACCCAGTACTTC.

The chain recombines TRBV5-1 with TRBJ1-6; TRBD1 matches at 8 bases. Germline V CDR1 and CDR2: SGHRS, YFSETQ. This CDR3 is built from 16 residues. V gave up 0 bases and J gave up 3 bases; unmatched junction bases: 2. CDR3 DNA sequence: TGCGCCAGCAGCTTGGGAGACAGGGGCTATAATTCACCCCTCCACTTT. It specifies CASSLGDRGYNSPLHF.

The count of this clone is one. This chain links TRBV28 with TRBJ2-7, with 10 bases aligning to TRBD2. V dropped 2 bases and J dropped 4; count of bases not matched to a gene: 2. The CDR3 contains 14 residues. Germline lookup yields CDR1 MDHEN and CDR2 SYDVKM. CDR3 DNA sequence: TGTGCCAGCAGTTTACCTAGCGGGAGTTACGAGCAGTACTTC. Its protein is CASSLPSGSYEQYF.

CDR3: CASSVSPSGRASEQFF. The CDR3, as DNA: TGTGCCAGCAGCGTATCCCCTAGCGGGAGGGCCTCTGAGCAGTTCTTC. This sequence joins TRBV9 and TRBJ2-1; TRBD2 matches 12 bases. The CDR3 sequence is 16 residues long. After removal of 1 base from V and 9 bases from J, the junction contained 8 bases not matched to a gene. CDR1 and CDR2 from the germline V gene are SGDLS and YYNGEE.

The V gene is TRBV28, the J gene TRBJ2-7; D unclear. The CDR3 extends over 11 amino acids. Germline CDR1 MDHEN, CDR2 SYDVKM. V was trimmed by 5 bases and J by 2 bases, leaving 4 bases between them. The CDR3 sequence is CASSNTYEQYF. The CDR3 DNA reads TGTGCCAGCAGTAACACCTACGAGCAGTACTTC.

This sequence joins TRBV4-1 and TRBJ2-1, with a possible D match to TRBD1 (7 bases). Per germline, CDR1 MGHRA and CDR2 YSYEKL. This CDR3 has 16 residues. The V end was cut by 0 bases, the J end by 8 bases, with 17 bases between. As DNA, the CDR3 is TGCGCCAGCAGCCAAGATATAGGGCAGGGGGAGGATGAGCAGTTCTTC. It translates to CASSQDIGQGEDEQFF.

The chain uses TRBV28 and TRBJ2-7; D might be TRBD1 (6 bases). The CDR3 totals 12 residues. With 6 bases removed from V and 4 bases from J, the gap between germline ends came to 10 bases. Germline-derived CDR1 and CDR2 are MDHEN and SYDVKM. CDR3 DNA sequence: TGTGCCAGCAGGGTACAGGGTTACGAGCAGTACTTC. This translates into CASRVQGYEQYF.

The genes are TRBV10-3 and TRBJ2-3, with 8 bases lining up with TRBD2. CDR3 length: 18 amino acids. V lost 4 bases and J lost 0; bases outside the gene matches: 12. Germline CDR1 ENHRY, CDR2 SYGVKD. This chain's CDR3 is CAISGSSGSAYSTDTQYF. CDR3 nucleotides: TGTGCCATCAGTGGGTCAAGCGGGAGTGCATATAGCACAGATACGCAGTATTTT.

J is TRBJ2-2 and V is TRBV6-5; D remains ambiguous. The ends were cut back, 8 bases at V and 1 base at J, with 5 bases in the middle. CDR1 and CDR2 (germline): MNHEY, SVGAGI. This CDR3 contains 12 residues. CDR3 nucleotides: TGTGCCAGCCGTGGGAACACCGGGGAGCTGTTTTTT. Translating it yields CASRGNTGELFF.

This chain uses TRBV7-2 with TRBJ2-3; 8 bases are a match to TRBD1. The length of the CDR3 is 14 residues. Germline CDR1 SGHTA, CDR2 FQGNSA. V lost 2 bases and J lost 9; bases outside the gene matches: 7. The CDR3 DNA reads TGTGCCAGCAGCTTAATTTTGGACAGGGACACGCAGTATTTT. This translates into CASSLILDRDTQYF.

CDR3 sequence (DNA): TGTGCCAGCTGGACAGGCGTCACCGGGGAGCTGTTTTTT. Translation: CASWTGVTGELFF. J is TRBJ2-2 and V is TRBV28; TRBD1 agrees at 7 bases. There are 13 residues in the CDR3. The V and J ends lost 8 bases and 4 bases, in that order; junction bases with no gene match: 4. The V gene's germline CDR1 is MDHEN and CDR2 SYDVKM.

This CDR3 reads CASSVSKGPEPQHF. CDR3 sequence (DNA): TGTGCCAGCAGCGTAAGTAAGGGACCTGAGCCCCAGCATTTT. The V and J genes are TRBV9 and TRBJ1-5, with D perhaps TRBD1 (5 bases). From germline, CDR1 is SGDLS and CDR2 YYNGEE. The CDR3 length is 14 residues. The germline V and J ends were trimmed by 1 base and 8 bases, with 13 bases remaining between them.

The genes are TRBV28 and TRBJ2-1; 7 nucleotides align to TRBD2. Per germline, CDR1 MDHEN and CDR2 SYDVKM. V was pared by 7 bases and J by 2 bases, with 14 bases of the junction left unmatched. The CDR3 consists of 17 residues. CDR3 residues: CASIEAGAVRAYNEQFF. CDR3 nucleotide sequence: TGTGCCAGCATCGAGGCGGGAGCAGTTCGGGCCTACAATGAGCAGTTCTTC.

This rearrangement joins TRBV5-1 to TRBJ1-1; perhaps TRBD1 as D (5 bases). The V and J ends lost 4 bases and 0 bases respectively, with 16 bases between them. Per the germline V gene, CDR1 is SGHRS and CDR2 is YFSETQ. There are 16 residues in the CDR3. This chain's CDR3 is CASSPGHGGMNTEAFF. CDR3 nucleotide sequence: TGCGCCAGCAGCCCCGGTCACGGGGGTATGAACACTGAAGCTTTCTTT. The variable domain in full, completed from reference TRBV5-1 and TRBJ1-1, reads KAGVTQTPRYLIKTRGQQVTLSCSPISGHRSVSWYQQTPGQGLQFLFEYFSETQRNKGNFPGRFSGRQFSNSRSEMNVSTLELGDSALYLCASSPGHGGMNTEAFFGQGTRLTVV.

V is TRBV19 and J is TRBJ2-4; a possible D gene is TRBD2 (5 bases). Germline assignment: CDR1 LNHDA and CDR2 SQIVND (reference sequence). The length of the CDR3 is 16 residues. With 3 bases removed from V and 3 bases from J, the gap between germline ends came to 15 bases. The CDR3 DNA reads as TGTGCCAGTAGTATTGGCGGGTCCTATTACAAAAACATTCAGTACTTC. It encodes CASSIGGSYYKNIQYF. The full variable domain, with the rest looked up from reference TRBV19 and TRBJ2-4, is DGGITQSPKYLFRKEGQNVTLSCEQNLNHDAMYWYRQDPGQGLRLIYYSQIVNDFQKGDIAEGYSVSREKKESFPLTVTSAQKNPTAFYLCASSIGGSYYKNIQYFGAGTRLSVL.

The chain joins TRBV4-1 to TRBJ2-3; 8 bases align to TRBD1. V lost 1 base, J lost 0 bases, and 12 bases stayed unmatched. Germline CDR1 reads MGHRA; CDR2 reads YSYEKL. This CDR3 has 19 amino acids. In nucleotides, the CDR3 is TGCGCCAGCAGCCAAGTCCCTTACGGAGGACAGGGCAGCACAGATACGCAGTATTTT. Amino acids: CASSQVPYGGQGSTDTQYF.

The genes are TRBV25-1 and TRBJ2-1, with D unclear. CDR1 and CDR2 (germline): MGHDK, SYGVNS. V lost 4 bases and J lost 0, with 13 bases in between. The CDR3 contains 16 residues. The CDR3 loop is CASSGADWSSYNEQFF. For the CDR3, the DNA is TGTGCCAGCAGTGGAGCTGACTGGAGCTCCTACAATGAGCAGTTCTTC.

DNA for the CDR3: TGTGCCAGCAGCGGGTCCGCGGGGAGAGCCAAAAACATTCAGTACTTC. It specifies CASSGSAGRAKNIQYF. The chain has TRBV7-9 and TRBJ2-4; D perhaps matches TRBD2 (6 bases). V lost 5 bases and J lost 0, with 14 bases in between. The CDR3 sequence is 16 residues long. Germline CDR1 reads SEHNR; CDR2 reads FQNEAQ (reference sequence).

The J gene is TRBJ2-7, the V gene TRBV15, with D tentatively TRBD1 (5 bases). Germline CDR1 reads LNHNV; CDR2 reads YYDKDF (reference sequence). V was clipped by 3 bases and J by 3 bases, with 9 bases between them. The CDR3 is 13 amino acids. This CDR3 reads CATSSTGIYEQYF. Here the CDR3 DNA reads TGTGCCACCAGCAGTACAGGAATCTACGAGCAGTACTTC. The variable domain in full, completed from reference TRBV15 and TRBJ2-7, reads DAMVIQNPRYQVTQFGKPVTLSCSQTLNHNVMYWYQQKSSQAPKLLFHYYDKDFNNEADTPDNFQSRRPNTSFCFLDIRSPGLGDTAMYLCATSSTGIYEQYFGPGTRLTVT.

J is TRBJ2-7 and V is TRBV5-1, with 11 nucleotides matching TRBD2. Unmatched junction bases numbered 4, after V lost 2 bases and J lost 6 bases. The CDR3 contains 14 residues. CDR1 and CDR2 from the germline V gene are SGHRS and YFSETQ. The CDR3 sequence: CASSLALAGVEQYF. The CDR3 DNA sequence: TGCGCCAGCAGCTTAGCACTAGCGGGAGTCGAGCAGTACTTC.

The CDR3 is CASSMKYRGQGSPLHF. CDR3 in DNA: TGTGCCAGCAGCATGAAGTACAGGGGTCAAGGATCACCCCTCCACTTT. This chain joins TRBV11-2 and TRBJ1-6; TRBD1 agrees at 7 bases. The CDR3 has 16 residues. CDR1 SGHAT and CDR2 FQNNGV come from the germline V gene. The ends lost 5 bases at V and 10 bases at J; junction bases unmatched: 14.

The rearrangement joins TRBV7-2 to TRBJ1-2; 8 nucleotides line up with TRBD1. Trimming cost V 2 bases and J 5 bases; bases outside gene matches: 10. Germline V lookup: CDR1 SGHTA, CDR2 FQGNSA. CDR3 length: 16 amino acids. The CDR3 region has the DNA TGTGCCAGCAGCTTAACCCCCGGGACAGGAAAATATGGCTACACCTTC. This codes for CASSLTPGTGKYGYTF.

This chain connects TRBV29-1 to TRBJ2-5; 7 nucleotides line up with TRBD1. CDR3 length: 14 amino acids. The germline V gene has CDR1 SQVTM and CDR2 ANQGSEA. With 6 bases clipped from V and 7 bases from J, the junction kept 14 bases outside the gene matches. As DNA, the CDR3 is TGCAGCGTGGCACGACAGGGAATTCGCGCGACCCAGTACTTC. Translation gives CSVARQGIRATQYF.

The genes are TRBV19 and TRBJ2-7; 9 bases fit TRBD1. Trimming removed 3 bases from V and 3 bases from J; junction bases left unmatched: 6. This CDR3 region has 15 residues. CDR1 is LNHDA, CDR2 SQIVND, per germline (reference sequence). CDR3 in amino acids: CASSIAGTGLYEQYF. The CDR3 nucleotides read TGTGCCAGTAGTATCGCCGGGACAGGGCTCTACGAGCAGTACTTC.

This rearrangement joins TRBV7-8 to TRBJ1-5; 9 bases map to TRBD1. This CDR3 spans 15 amino acids. Germline assignment: CDR1 SGHVS and CDR2 FQNEAQ. The J segment lost 6 bases and the V segment lost 5 bases, leaving 8 bases of the junction unmatched. In nucleotides, the CDR3 is TGTGCCAGCAGCCTAAGACAGGGGGTTGTTCAGCCCCAGCATTTT. Its translation is CASSLRQGVVQPQHF.

J is TRBJ1-1 and V is TRBV2, with TRBD1 identical over 7 bases. V lost 2 bases, J lost 4 bases, and 1 base stayed unmatched. Per germline, CDR1 SNHLY and CDR2 FYNNEI. This CDR3 is 13 amino acids long. The CDR3 region has the DNA TGTGCCAGCAGTGAATACAGGGGCACTGAAGCTTTCTTT. It yields the protein CASSEYRGTEAFF.